Listed here are 24 T cell receptor beta chains from one sample, sequenced in a study of Graves' ophthalmopathy and Graves' hyperthyroidism. RNA transcripts provided the template for amplifying TCR beta CDR3 regions. Second-round multiplex PCR came after a first-round RT-PCR that employed HTBI primers. One entry per CDR3 protein results from TCRdb running MiXCR on the multiplex PCR reads. The table includes 450,000 or so distinct CDR3 sequences, 14% detected once. Sample: blood. Receptors were obtained from a woman in her thirties with Graves' ophthalmopathy.

This clonotype was counted at least ten times. J is TRBJ2-5 and V is TRBV7-8; maybe TRBD2 (6 bases). The V gene's germline CDR1 is SGHVS and CDR2 FQNEAQ. This CDR3 has 15 residues. Trimming pared 0 bases from V and 5 bases from J, leaving 13 bases between. CDR3: CASSLARTSWETQYF. The CDR3 coding sequence is TGTGCCAGCAGCTTAGCGCGTACTAGCTGGGAGACCCAGTACTTC.

This clonotype was counted many times. The genes are TRBV6-5 and TRBJ1-2; D is undetermined. The germline gives CDR1 MNHEY, CDR2 SVGAGI. The CDR3 contains 16 residues. V lost 4 bases and J 4 bases, leaving 19 bases between the germline ends. This CDR3 is CASSSIGQNKFYGYTF. DNA of the CDR3: TGTGCCAGCAGTTCCATAGGGCAGAACAAATTCTATGGCTACACCTTC.

This clonotype was counted once. This may arise from a read error, as a much more abundant clone is one base away. The CDR3 end shows no conserved phenylalanine or tryptophan, and so a read error is likely. V and J are TRBV28 and TRBJ2-3; possibly TRBD1 for D (5 bases). The CDR3 is made up of 11 amino acids. Trimming took off 11 bases at V and 4 bases at J, with 10 bases between the two ends. The germline V gene encodes CDR1 MDHEN and CDR2 SYDVKM. CDR3 in DNA: TGTGCCGTTCAGGGCGCAGATACGCAGTATTGT. Residues: CAVQGADTQYC.

This clonotype was seen a few times. This chain uses TRBV18 with TRBJ2-7, with D perhaps matching TRBD2 (5 bases). From germline, CDR1 is KGHSH and CDR2 LQKENI. This CDR3 has 13 residues. V lost 2 bases to trimming and J lost 6 bases, with 11 bases between them. In DNA form, the CDR3 reads TGTGCCAGCTCACCATCGAGCGGAGCCGAGCAGTACTTC. Translation gives CASSPSSGAEQYF.

V usage is TRBV28 and J usage is TRBJ1-5; D not certain. CDR1 MDHEN and CDR2 SYDVKM come from the germline V gene. This CDR3 has 15 residues. The V and J ends lost 5 bases and 2 bases respectively, with 13 bases between them. The CDR3 sequence is CASSTGGFRNQPQHF. CDR3 sequence (DNA): TGTGCCAGCAGTACCGGCGGGTTCCGCAATCAGCCCCAGCATTTT.

The table lists this clonotype with many counts. V usage is TRBV6-1 and J usage is TRBJ2-5; maybe TRBD1 (6 bases). Between the trimmed V and J ends, which lost 4 bases and 0 bases, there was a span of 12 bases. CDR1 is MNHNS, CDR2 SASEGT, per germline. The length of the CDR3 is 15 residues. This CDR3 is CASSATTGHQETQYF. DNA for the CDR3: TGTGCCAGCAGTGCAACAACAGGGCACCAAGAGACCCAGTACTTC.

This clonotype was seen a single time. A junction end diverges from the germline sequence, so it may reflect a read error. The chain has TRBV28 and TRBJ2-7; no definite D call. Per the germline V gene, CDR1 is MDHEN and CDR2 is SYDVKM. The CDR3 has 13 residues. In nucleotides, the CDR3 is TGTGCCAGCAGTTTCCTCGTACCCTACGATCAGTACTTC. Amino acids: CASSFLVPYDQYF.

Many counts were recorded for this clonotype. The chain carries TRBV3-1 and TRBJ1-2, with 11 bases lining up with TRBD1. The germline gives CDR1 LGHDT, CDR2 YNNKEL (reference sequence). The CDR3 is made up of 15 amino acids. The V gene end was trimmed by 4 bases and the J gene end by 7 bases; junction bases not matched to a gene: 8. As DNA, the CDR3 is TGTGCCAGCAGCCCCTGGACAGGGGGCAGGGGTGGCTACACCTTC. It encodes CASSPWTGGRGGYTF.

Concerning this clonotype itself: One base away lies a much larger clone, so this may be a sequencing read error. The chain is built from TRBV28 and TRBJ1-6; TRBD1 is a possible D gene (6 bases). This CDR3 has 12 residues. Germline V gene data show CDR1 as MDHEN and CDR2 as SYDVKM. CDR3 bases: TGTGTCAGCAGGGGCAGCAATTCACCCCTCCACTTT. Translated: CVSRGSNSPLHF.

The chain carries TRBV6-4 and TRBJ1-6; no firm D call. This CDR3 region has 20 residues. The germline V and J ends were trimmed by 2 bases and 0 bases, with 20 bases remaining between them. CDR1 and CDR2 (germline): MRHNA, SNTAGT. The CDR3 sequence: CASSDPRSPILGSYNSPLHF. The DNA of the CDR3 is TGTGCCAGCAGTGACCCTAGGAGCCCTATACTGGGCTCCTATAATTCACCCCTCCACTTT.

This clonotype was counted only a few times. The V call is TRBV30, the J call TRBJ1-2, with TRBD1 identical over 7 bases. Germline V CDR1 and CDR2: GTSNPN, SVGIG (reference sequence). The CDR3 has 16 residues. With 5 bases clipped from V and 0 bases from J, the junction kept 12 bases outside the gene matches. The CDR3 loop is CAWVGDSRSTNYGYTF. The CDR3 nucleotides are TGTGCCTGGGTGGGGGACAGTCGATCGACTAACTATGGCTACACCTTC.

Turning to this clonotype: This may be a read error: a much more frequent sequence differs by one nucleotide. The genes are TRBV6-5 and TRBJ2-7; D is ambiguous. CDR1 is MNHEY and CDR2 is SVGAGI in the germline V gene. There are 12 residues in the CDR3. Trimming removed 2 bases from V and 6 bases from J, with 8 bases in between. The DNA of the CDR3 is TGTGCCAGCAGTTACAGGGTCTCCGAGCAGTACTTC. This translates into CASSYRVSEQYF.

This clonotype was counted a few times. The chain employs TRBV5-1 and TRBJ2-5; TRBD1 agrees at 7 bases. Looked up from germline, CDR1 is SGHRS and CDR2 is YFSETQ. This CDR3 is 16 amino acids long. V lost 1 base and J lost 4; bases outside the gene matches: 10. Here the CDR3 DNA reads TGCGCCAGCAGCTTGTTGTACTCGACAGGGAGAGAGACCCAGTACTTC. This sequence encodes CASSLLYSTGRETQYF.

Ten or more counts support this clonotype. V and J are TRBV30 and TRBJ1-2; D remains ambiguous. The CDR3 is made up of 13 amino acids. Trimming removed 8 bases at V and 4 bases at J, with 17 bases between. The germline CDR1 and CDR2 sequences are GTSNPN and SVGIG (reference sequence). Written as DNA, the CDR3 is TGTGCCATCGGGGTCAGCCTACGCTATGGCTACACCTTC. The encoded protein is CAIGVSLRYGYTF.

This clonotype was counted ten times or more. CDR3 region: CASMSGQGGYQPQHF. As DNA, the CDR3 is TGTGCCAGCATGTCTGGACAGGGTGGGTATCAGCCCCAGCATTTT. This sequence joins TRBV28 and TRBJ1-5; 8 bases map to TRBD1. CDR3 length: 15 residues. The germline gives CDR1 MDHEN, CDR2 SYDVKM. J gave up 5 bases and V 7 bases, and 10 bases lay outside the gene matches.

This clonotype was seen more than once but under ten times. The chain links TRBV7-9 to TRBJ2-2; no firm D call. The germline CDR1 and CDR2 sequences are SEHNR and FQNEAQ (reference sequence). The V gene lost 5 bases and the J gene lost 6 bases, with 7 bases spanning the gap. The CDR3 runs to 12 residues. The CDR3 loop is CASSHSSGELFF. CDR3 in DNA: TGTGCCAGCAGCCACAGCTCCGGGGAGCTGTTTTTT.

This clonotype appeared many times. This may arise from a read error, as a much more abundant clone is one base away. This chain joins TRBV12-3 or TRBV12-4 and TRBJ1-1; 7 nucleotides match TRBD1. The CDR3 is made up of 15 amino acids. CDR3 nucleotide sequence: TGTGCCAGCAGTCTCCTGACAGGGAGGGGGACTGAAGCTTGCTTT. It yields the protein CASSLLTGRGTEACF.

This clonotype was seen at least ten times. A read error may be the cause here, since a much bigger clone is one base away. V usage is TRBV20-1 and J usage is TRBJ2-7, with TRBD1 as a possible D gene (6 bases). Germline-derived CDR1 and CDR2 are DFQATT and SNEGSKA (reference sequence). The CDR3 length is 13 residues. DNA of the CDR3: TGCAATGTGCCGGGACACGAGCCCTACGAGCAGTACTTC. Amino acids: CNVPGHEPYEQYF.

The J gene is TRBJ2-7, the V gene TRBV7-8, with TRBD1 identical over 8 bases. The V segment lost 5 bases and the J segment 0 bases; nucleotides outside the gene matches: 9. The germline gives CDR1 SGHVS, CDR2 FQNEAQ. The CDR3 totals 16 residues. CDR3 loop: CASSLWDRLSSYEQYF. Here the CDR3 DNA reads TGTGCCAGCAGCCTCTGGGACAGGCTGAGCTCCTACGAGCAGTACTTC.

In its sample, this clonotype was seen many times. The rearrangement uses TRBV20-1 and TRBJ2-5; 8 bases map to TRBD2. The CDR3 spans 13 residues. V shed 5 bases and J 5 bases; nucleotides not matched to a gene: 7. CDR1 and CDR2 from the germline V gene are DFQATT and SNEGSKA (reference sequence). The CDR3 bases are TGCAGTGCTCCGGGGGGGGCGGACGAGACCCAGTACTTC. This translates into CSAPGGADETQYF.

This clonotype appeared many times. The chain is built from TRBV30 and TRBJ1-1, with 7 bases lining up with TRBD1. This CDR3 region has 14 residues. Germline trimming cut 2 bases from V and 0 bases from J; bases unmatched to any gene: 3. Per the germline V gene, CDR1 is GTSNPN and CDR2 is SVGIG (reference sequence). The CDR3 loop reads CAWSRGTVNTEAFF. The CDR3 DNA is TGTGCCTGGAGTCGAGGGACAGTGAACACTGAAGCTTTCTTT.

This clonotype was counted ten times or more. This chain connects TRBV28 to TRBJ2-7; D possibly corresponds to TRBD2 (6 bases). Germline CDR1 MDHEN, CDR2 SYDVKM. Trimming cost V 4 bases and J 6 bases, with 19 bases left between them. The CDR3 length is 15 residues. The CDR3 is CASSYTGRGYVEQYF. The DNA of the CDR3 is TGTGCCAGCAGTTATACCGGTCGGGGGTATGTCGAGCAGTACTTC.

There are many counts of this clonotype. J is TRBJ1-1 and V is TRBV6-5; 7 positions match TRBD1. The length of the CDR3 is 15 residues. The J segment lost 2 bases and the V segment lost 4 bases, leaving 7 bases of the junction unmatched. Per the germline V gene, CDR1 is MNHEY and CDR2 is SVGAGI. The CDR3 DNA sequence: TGTGCCAGCAGTTCAGGGGGACAGAGAAACACTGAAGCTTTCTTT. This gives the protein CASSSGGQRNTEAFF.

A word on this clonotype: This clone may be a read error of a much larger clone one base away. The chain links TRBV29-1 to TRBJ2-2; D might be TRBD1 (6 bases). The CDR3 consists of 16 residues. CDR1 is SQVTM and CDR2 is ANQGSEA in the germline V gene. CDR3 in amino acids: CSVQTGNKENIGELFF. CDR3 DNA: TGCAGCGTCCAGACAGGAAACAAGGAGAACATCGGGGAGCTGTTTTTT.